This T cell receptor beta chain came from a study of blood T cell repertoires in COVID-19. Study background: Specimens from acute and convalescent COVID-19 originated in the United States, Italy and Spain. T cells, B-cell-depleted T cells, or PBMCs supplied cDNA or gDNA.

V was clipped by 6 bases and J by 2 bases, with 11 bases between them. The CDR3 has 13 amino acids. Source study methods: Cell counts per sample came from amplifying reference gene primers. Measured with immunoSEQ multiplex PCR; TCRdb has only the in-frame clones, and not every one. Clone size and the V and J calls come from that table; the DNA yielded D and trimming. This sample carries roughly 100,000 clones, about nine tenths of them seen once, and the ten largest clones take about 5.5%. The chain links TRBV12-3 or TRBV12-4 to TRBJ2-7; D might be TRBD2 (5 bases). This TCR came from a man over 45 with acute or convalescent COVID-19. Sequenced sample: peripheral blood. CDR3 bases: TGTGCCAGCAGACCGAGCGGAGCCTACGAGCAGTACTTC. Its protein is CASRPSGAYEQYF.